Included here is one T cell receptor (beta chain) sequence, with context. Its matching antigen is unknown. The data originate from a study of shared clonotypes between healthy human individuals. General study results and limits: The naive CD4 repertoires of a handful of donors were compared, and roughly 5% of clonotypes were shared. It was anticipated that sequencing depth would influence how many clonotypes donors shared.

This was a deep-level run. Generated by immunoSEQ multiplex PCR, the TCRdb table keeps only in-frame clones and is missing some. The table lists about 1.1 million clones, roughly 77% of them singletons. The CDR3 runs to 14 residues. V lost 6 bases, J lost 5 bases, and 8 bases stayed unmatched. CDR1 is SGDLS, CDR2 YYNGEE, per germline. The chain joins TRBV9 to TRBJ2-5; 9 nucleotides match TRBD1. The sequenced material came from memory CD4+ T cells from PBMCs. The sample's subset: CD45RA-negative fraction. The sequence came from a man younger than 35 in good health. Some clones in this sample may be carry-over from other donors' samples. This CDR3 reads CASTSGQGWETQYF. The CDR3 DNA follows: TGTGCCAGCACCTCGGGACAGGGTTGGGAGACCCAGTACTTC. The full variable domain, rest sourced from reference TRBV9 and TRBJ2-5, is DSGVTQTPKHLITATGQRVTLRCSPRSGDLSVYWYQQSLDQGLQFLIQYYNGEERAKGNILERFSAQQFPDLHSELNLSSLELGDSALYFCASTSGQGWETQYFGPGTRLLVL.